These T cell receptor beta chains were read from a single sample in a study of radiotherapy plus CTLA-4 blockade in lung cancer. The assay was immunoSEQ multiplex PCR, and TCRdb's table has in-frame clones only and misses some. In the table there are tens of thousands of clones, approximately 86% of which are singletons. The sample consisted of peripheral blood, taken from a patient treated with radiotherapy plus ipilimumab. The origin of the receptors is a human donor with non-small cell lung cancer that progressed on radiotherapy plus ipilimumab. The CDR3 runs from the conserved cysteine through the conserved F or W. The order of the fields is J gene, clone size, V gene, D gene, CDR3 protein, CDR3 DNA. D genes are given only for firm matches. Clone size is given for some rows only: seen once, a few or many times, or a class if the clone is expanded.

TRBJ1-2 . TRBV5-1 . CASRETGGYGYTF TGCGCCAGCAGGGAGACTGGGGGTTATGGCTACACCTTC
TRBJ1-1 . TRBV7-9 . CASSSHTKNTEAFF TGTGCCAGCAGCTCCCACACGAAGAACACTGAAGCTTTCTTT
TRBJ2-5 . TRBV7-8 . CASSLEAGGATQYF TGTGCCAGCAGCTTAGAGGCAGGGGGGGCGACCCAGTACTTC
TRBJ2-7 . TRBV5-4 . CASNPNQGNEQYF TGTGCCAGCAACCCTAACCAAGGGAACGAGCAGTACTTC
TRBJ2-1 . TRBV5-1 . CASSLMGTTGNEQFF TGCGCCAGCAGCTTGATGGGCACTACGGGTAATGAGCAGTTCTTC
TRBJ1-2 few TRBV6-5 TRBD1 CASSYGVGDRGYGYTF TGTGCCAGCAGTTATGGGGTTGGGGACAGGGGCTATGGCTACACCTTC
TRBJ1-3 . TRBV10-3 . CAISEFGGTGNTIYF TGTGCCATCAGTGAGTTCGGGGGTACGGGAAACACCATATATTTT
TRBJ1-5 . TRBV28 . CASSYARGSNQPQHF TGTGCCAGCAGTTACGCTAGGGGGAGCAATCAGCCCCAGCATTTT
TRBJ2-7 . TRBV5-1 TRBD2 CASSPYSGGPHYEQYF TGCGCCAGCAGCCCATATAGCGGGGGGCCCCACTACGAGCAGTACTTC
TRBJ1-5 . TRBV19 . CASSIAQNPSNQPQHF TGTGCCAGTAGTATAGCACAAAATCCTAGCAATCAGCCCCAGCATTTT
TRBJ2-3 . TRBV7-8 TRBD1 CASSSLSSGGSGTDTQYF TGTGCCAGCAGCTCCTTATCATCAGGGGGCAGTGGCACAGATACGCAGTATTTT
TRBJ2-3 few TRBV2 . CASSEFFSTDTQYF TGTGCCAGCAGTGAATTCTTCAGCACAGATACGCAGTATTTT
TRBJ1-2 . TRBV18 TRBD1 CASSPNDRAGYGYTF TGTGCCAGCTCACCTAACGACAGGGCGGGCTATGGCTACACCTTC
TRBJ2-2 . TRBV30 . CAWSVGLSSTGELFF TGTGCCTGGAGTGTCGGACTCTCGTCCACCGGGGAGCTGTTTTTT
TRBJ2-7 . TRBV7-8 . CASSLRGGYEQYF TGTGCCAGCAGCTTGAGAGGGGGCTACGAGCAGTACTTC
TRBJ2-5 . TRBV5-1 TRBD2 CASSLAGGPGETQYF TGCGCCAGCAGCTTAGCGGGAGGGCCGGGAGAGACCCAGTACTTC
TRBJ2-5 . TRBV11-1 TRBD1 CASSGRTGGWETQYF TGTGCCAGCAGCGGAAGGACAGGGGGCTGGGAGACCCAGTACTTC
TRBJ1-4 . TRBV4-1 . CASSQGVDTYNEKLFF TGCGCCAGCAGCCAAGGGGTGGACACCTATAATGAAAAACTGTTTTTT
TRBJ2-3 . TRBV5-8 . CASSLDLTQYF TGTGCCAGCAGCTTGGACCTTACGCAGTATTTT
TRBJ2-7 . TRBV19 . CASTPSGSYEQYF TGTGCCAGCACGCCGAGCGGGTCCTACGAGCAGTACTTC
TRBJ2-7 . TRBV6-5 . CASSRTRARYEQYF TGTGCCAGCAGCCGGACGCGCGCACGGTACGAGCAGTACTTC
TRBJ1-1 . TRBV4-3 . CASSQDRAHDEAFF TGCGCCAGCAGCCAAGATCGGGCCCATGATGAAGCTTTCTTT
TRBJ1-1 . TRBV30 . CACRPGYTEAFF TGTGCCTGCAGGCCAGGATACACTGAAGCTTTCTTT
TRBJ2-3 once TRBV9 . CASSERGVDTQYF TGTGCCAGCAGCGAGAGAGGAGTAGATACGCAGTATTTT
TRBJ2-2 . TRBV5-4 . CASSLASGQNTGELFF TGTGCCAGCAGCTTGGCTTCCGGACAGAACACCGGGGAGCTGTTTTTT
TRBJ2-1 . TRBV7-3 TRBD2 CASSLGGGEQFF TGTGCCAGCAGCTTGGGCGGGGGTGAGCAGTTCTTC
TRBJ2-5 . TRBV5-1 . CASHFGGEQETQYF TGCGCCAGCCACTTCGGGGGTGAACAAGAGACCCAGTACTTC
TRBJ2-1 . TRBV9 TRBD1 CASSVLGQGSYNEQFF TGTGCCAGCAGCGTATTGGGACAGGGCTCCTACAATGAGCAGTTCTTC
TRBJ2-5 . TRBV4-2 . CASSQEQLETQYF TGTGCCAGCAGCCAAGAACAATTGGAGACCCAGTACTTC
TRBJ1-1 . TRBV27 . CASSTQLLNTEAFF TGTGCCAGCAGTACACAGCTCCTGAACACTGAAGCTTTCTTT